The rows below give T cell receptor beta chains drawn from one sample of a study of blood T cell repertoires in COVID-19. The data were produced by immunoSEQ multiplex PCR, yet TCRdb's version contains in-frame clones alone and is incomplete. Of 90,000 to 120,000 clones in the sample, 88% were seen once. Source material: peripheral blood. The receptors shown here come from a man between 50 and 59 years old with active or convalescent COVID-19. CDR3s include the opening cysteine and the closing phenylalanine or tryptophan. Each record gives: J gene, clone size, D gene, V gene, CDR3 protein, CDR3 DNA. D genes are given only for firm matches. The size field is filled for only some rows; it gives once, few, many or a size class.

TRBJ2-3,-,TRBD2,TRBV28,CASQAGALADTQYF,TGTGCCAGCCAAGCGGGAGCCTTGGCAGATACGCAGTATTTT
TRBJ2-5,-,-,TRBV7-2,CASSLGLAEETQYF,TGTGCCAGCAGCTTAGGTTTGGCGGAGGAGACCCAGTACTTC
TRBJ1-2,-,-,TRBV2,CARSYNYGYTF,TGTGCCAGAAGTTATAACTATGGCTACACCTTC
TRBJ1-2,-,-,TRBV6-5,CASNSGREGSYGYTF,TGTGCCAGCAACTCGGGGAGGGAGGGATCTTATGGCTACACCTTC
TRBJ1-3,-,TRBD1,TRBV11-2,CASSLMTGYGNTIYF,TGTGCCAGCAGCTTAATGACAGGGTATGGAAACACCATATATTTT
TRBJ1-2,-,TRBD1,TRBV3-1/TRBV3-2,CASSQLTGDYGYTF,TGTGCCAGCAGCCAACTGACAGGGGACTATGGCTACACCTTC
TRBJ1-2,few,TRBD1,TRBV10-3,CAISVGQGKDGYTF,TGTGCCATCAGTGTGGGACAGGGGAAGGATGGCTACACCTTC
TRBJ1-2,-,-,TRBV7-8,CASSPTGSNYGYTF,TGTGCCAGCAGCCCAACGGGGTCGAACTATGGCTACACCTTC
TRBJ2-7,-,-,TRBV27,CASRRGAVYEQYF,TGTGCCAGCAGACGCGGGGCGGTCTACGAGCAGTACTTC
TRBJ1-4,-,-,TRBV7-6,CASSRGQLPEKLFF,TGTGCCAGCAGCAGAGGACAGCTTCCCGAAAAACTGTTTTTT
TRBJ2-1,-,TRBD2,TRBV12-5,CASGLSPSGSIDEQFF,TGTGCTAGTGGTCTCTCCCCTAGCGGGAGTATTGATGAGCAGTTCTTC
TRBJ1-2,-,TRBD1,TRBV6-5,CASSYYRGRNYGYTF,TGTGCCAGCAGTTACTACAGGGGGCGAAACTATGGCTACACCTTC
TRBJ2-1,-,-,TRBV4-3,CASSRLEGLGDEQFF,TGCGCCAGCAGCCGCCTGGAGGGCCTGGGCGATGAGCAGTTCTTC
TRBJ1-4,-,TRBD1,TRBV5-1,CASSLQGGSREKLFF,TGCGCCAGCAGCTTACAGGGGGGGAGTCGGGAAAAACTGTTTTTT
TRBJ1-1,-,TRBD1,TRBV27,CASSSGTGGTTEAFF,TGTGCCAGCAGTTCGGGGACAGGGGGCACGACTGAAGCTTTCTTT
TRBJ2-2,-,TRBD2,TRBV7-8,CASSPWGSEREIITGELFF,TGTGCCAGCAGCCCCTGGGGGTCCGAGCGGGAGATTATCACCGGGGAGCTGTTTTTT
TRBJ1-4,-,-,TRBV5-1,CASSQGPSNEKLFF,TGCGCCAGCAGCCAGGGTCCGTCTAATGAAAAACTGTTTTTT